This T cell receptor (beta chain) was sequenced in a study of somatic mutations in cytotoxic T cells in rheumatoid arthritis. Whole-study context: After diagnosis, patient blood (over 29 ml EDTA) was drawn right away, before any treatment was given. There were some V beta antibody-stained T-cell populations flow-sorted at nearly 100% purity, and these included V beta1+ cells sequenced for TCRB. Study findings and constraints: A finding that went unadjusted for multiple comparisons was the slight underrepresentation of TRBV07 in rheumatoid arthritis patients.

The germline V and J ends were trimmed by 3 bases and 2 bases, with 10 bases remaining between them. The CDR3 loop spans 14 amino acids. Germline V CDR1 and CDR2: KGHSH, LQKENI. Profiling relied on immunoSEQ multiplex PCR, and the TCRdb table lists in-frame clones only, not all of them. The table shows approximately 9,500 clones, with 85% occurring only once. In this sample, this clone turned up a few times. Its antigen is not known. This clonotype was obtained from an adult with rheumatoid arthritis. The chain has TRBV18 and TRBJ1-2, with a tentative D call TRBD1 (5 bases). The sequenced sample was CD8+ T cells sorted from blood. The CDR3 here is CASSPDSKNYGYTF. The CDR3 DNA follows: TGTGCCAGCTCACCCGACAGCAAAAACTATGGCTACACCTTC.